This passage covers 27 T cell receptor beta chains from one sample sequenced in a study of T cells in Graves' hyperthyroidism and ophthalmopathy. Amplified regions were TCR beta CDR3 sequences from RNA transcripts. TCR CDR3 regions were first amplified by RT-PCR with HTBI primers. TCRdb itself ran the multiplex PCR reads through MiXCR, one entry per CDR3 protein. The sample has under 450,000 distinct CDR3 sequences, roughly a sixth seen once. Sequenced sample: blood. The source of these receptors is a woman in her 30s with Graves' hyperthyroidism that later progressed to Graves' ophthalmopathy.

J is TRBJ2-7 and V is TRBV5-6, with D unclear. The CDR3 is 13 amino acids. Germline loops: CDR1 SGHDT, CDR2 YYEEEE. Between the trimmed V and J ends, which lost 2 bases and 0 bases, there was a span of 6 bases. The CDR3 bases are TGTGCCAGCAGCTTTATCAGCTCCTACGAGCAGTACTTC. Translation: CASSFISSYEQYF.

The rearrangement uses TRBV3-1 and TRBJ1-4; 8 positions agree with TRBD1. CDR1 is LGHDT and CDR2 is YNNKEL in the germline V gene (reference sequence). This CDR3 is built from 16 residues. V lost 6 bases to trimming and J lost 0 bases; unmatched junction nucleotides: 6. Here the CDR3 reads CASSFGQGTTNEKLFF. The DNA of the CDR3 is TGTGCCAGCAGTTTCGGACAGGGAACAACTAATGAAAAACTGTTTTTT.

This clonotype was recorded at least ten times. This sequence joins TRBV7-8 and TRBJ2-7; the D gene is possibly TRBD1 (8 bases). Trimming left V 4 bases short and J 6 bases short, with 16 bases between. Germline loops: CDR1 SGHVS, CDR2 FQNEAQ. The length of the CDR3 is 14 residues. The CDR3 reads CASSSQDREGEQYF. The CDR3 bases are TGTGCCAGCAGCTCCCAGGACAGGGAGGGCGAGCAGTACTTC.

V gene TRBV6-1 combines with J gene TRBJ1-2; the D is unclear. The CDR3 has 13 residues. Germline V lookup: CDR1 MNHNS, CDR2 SASEGT. With 6 bases removed from V and 6 bases from J, the gap between germline ends came to 14 bases. CDR3 region: CASSPTHKDGYTF. CDR3 bases: TGTGCCAGCAGCCCGACCCACAAGGATGGCTACACCTTC.

This clonotype was counted a few times. The chain couples TRBV9 to TRBJ1-3; D gene uncertain. The CDR3 length is 15 residues. Germline V gene lookup returns CDR1 SGDLS and CDR2 YYNGEE. The germline V and J ends were trimmed by 3 bases and 0 bases, with 10 bases remaining between them. This CDR3 is CASSESASSGNTIYF. CDR3 coding DNA: TGTGCCAGCAGCGAGAGCGCTAGCTCTGGAAACACCATATATTTT.

This clonotype has at least ten counts. The rearrangement links TRBV30 to TRBJ1-3; D is unclear. This CDR3 region has 15 residues. From germline, CDR1 is GTSNPN and CDR2 SVGIG (reference sequence). V lost 3 bases and J lost 0, with 12 bases in between. CDR3: CAWRGWRGSGNTIYF. The CDR3 coding sequence is TGTGCCTGGAGGGGGTGGCGCGGCTCTGGAAACACCATATATTTT.

This clonotype showed up just a few times. This could be a read error, since a much larger clone is one nucleotide away. V gene TRBV2 combines with J gene TRBJ2-7, with 7 bases fitting TRBD2. V was clipped by 6 bases and J by 4 bases; unmatched bases: 12. The CDR3 spans 15 residues. From germline, CDR1 is SNHLY and CDR2 FYNNEI. The CDR3 DNA follows: TGTGCCAGCAGCGTTGGGACTAACGGAACTTACGAGCAGTACTTC. Protein product: CASSVGTNGTYEQYF.

As for this clonotype: This may arise from a read error, as a much more abundant clone is one base away. This chain uses TRBV12-3 or TRBV12-4 with TRBJ2-2, with TRBD2 matching 16 bases. V shed 11 bases, J shed 9 bases, and the junction held 21 bases outside the gene matches. The CDR3 contains 19 residues. The CDR3 DNA is TGTGCCGGCACTTGGGATCCGGGACTAGCGGGAGGGACCGCCCGGGAGCTGTTTTTT. It codes for CAGTWDPGLAGGTARELFF.

The chain is built from TRBV20-1 and TRBJ1-2, with D maybe TRBD1 (6 bases). V dropped 3 bases and J dropped 6 bases, with 17 bases sitting between them. CDR3 length: 14 amino acids. From germline, CDR1 is DFQATT and CDR2 SNEGSKA (reference sequence). The CDR3: CSASPRGKGDGYTF. Written as DNA, the CDR3 is TGCAGTGCTAGTCCCAGGGGCAAGGGGGATGGCTACACCTTC.

The CDR3 spells CSARGDSRANYGYTF. The CDR3, as DNA: TGCAGTGCTAGGGGAGACAGCCGAGCTAACTATGGCTACACCTTC. J is TRBJ1-2 and V is TRBV20-1; D may be TRBD1 (5 bases). The CDR3 has 15 amino acids. Germline-derived CDR1 and CDR2 are DFQATT and SNEGSKA (reference sequence). V was shortened by 3 bases and J by 0 bases, with 14 bases between the two germline ends.

At least ten counts were recorded for this clonotype. The J gene is TRBJ1-1, the V gene TRBV7-6; weak D call: TRBD1 (5 bases). Germline CDR1 and CDR2: SGHVS and FNYEAQ. The CDR3 extends over 14 amino acids. V lost 5 bases and J lost 3, with 13 bases in between. The CDR3 nucleotides read TGTGCCAGCAGCCGGGGCCGGGATGACACTGAAGCTTTCTTT. Residues: CASSRGRDDTEAFF.

The table lists this clonotype with many counts. The V gene is TRBV2, the J gene TRBJ2-1, with D perhaps matching TRBD2 (6 bases). Germline V gives CDR1 SNHLY, CDR2 FYNNEI. CDR3 length equals 16 residues. The V end lost 6 bases, the J end lost 10 bases, and 25 bases lay between the germline ends. This CDR3 reads CASRAGSVSHWVEQFF. Written as DNA, the CDR3 is TGTGCCAGCAGGGCGGGATCAGTAAGTCATTGGGTGGAGCAGTTCTTC. Together with reference TRBV2 and TRBJ2-1, the CDR3 gives the full variable domain: EPEVTQTPSHQVTQMGQEVILRCVPISNHLYFYWYRQILGQKVEFLVSFYNNEISEKSEIFDDQFSVERPDGSNFTLKIRSTKLEDSAMYFCASRAGSVSHWVEQFFGPGTRLTVL.

This clonotype was seen repeatedly, ten times or more. V is TRBV20-1 and J is TRBJ2-1; the D gene is possibly TRBD2 (5 bases). Germline V CDR1 and CDR2: DFQATT, SNEGSKA (reference sequence). V was clipped by 0 bases and J by 6 bases, with 21 bases between them. This CDR3 is built from 17 residues. This CDR3 is CSARDPANQLGSNEQFF. For the CDR3, the DNA is TGCAGTGCTAGAGATCCGGCGAACCAGCTGGGGAGCAATGAGCAGTTCTTC.

At least ten counts were recorded for this clonotype. In DNA, the CDR3 is TGTGCCAGCAGCGTAGGAGGGGATACGCAGTATTTT. It is translated as CASSVGGDTQYF. The rearrangement joins TRBV9 to TRBJ2-3, with D possibly being TRBD2 (5 bases). The CDR3 totals 12 residues. The ends were cut back, 0 bases at V and 6 bases at J, with 5 bases in the middle. Germline V lookup: CDR1 SGDLS, CDR2 YYNGEE. Full variable domain (missing parts from reference TRBV9 and TRBJ2-3): DSGVTQTPKHLITATGQRVTLRCSPRSGDLSVYWYQQSLDQGLQFLIQYYNGEERAKGNILERFSAQQFPDLHSELNLSSLELGDSALYFCASSVGGDTQYFGPGTRLTVL.

This clonotype was counted at least ten times. This rearrangement joins TRBV7-2 to TRBJ2-7; the match to TRBD2 covers 8 bases. Germline trimming cut 6 bases from V and 2 bases from J; bases unmatched to any gene: 9. The CDR3 spans 15 residues. Germline V gene sequence: CDR1 SGHTA, CDR2 FQGNSA. CDR3 nucleotide sequence: TGTGCCAGCAGTGAACGAGGAGCGGGAGCCTACGAGCAGTACTTC. Its translation: CASSERGAGAYEQYF.

This clonotype has ten or more counts. The V and J genes are TRBV10-3 and TRBJ2-7; TRBD1 might be the D (5 bases). This CDR3 has 14 amino acids. V was cut by 10 bases and J by 1 base, with 17 bases left in between. The germline CDR1 and CDR2 sequences are ENHRY and SYGVKD. The CDR3 DNA reads TGTGCCACCCGATCTCGTGACAGTTCCTACGAGCAGTACTTC. Translation: CATRSRDSSYEQYF.

As to this clonotype: A single base separates this from a much larger clone, so it may be a read error. This chain uses TRBV5-1 with TRBJ2-3; D uncertain. The CDR3 length is 14 residues. From germline, CDR1 is SGHRS and CDR2 YFSETQ. V was pared by 0 bases and J by 2 bases, with 7 bases between. The DNA for the CDR3 is TGCGCCAGCAGCTTGGTTTCTAACACAGATACGCAGTATTTT. Encoded protein: CASSLVSNTDTQYF.

V usage is TRBV13 and J usage is TRBJ2-6; 7 nucleotides match TRBD1. The V segment lost 4 bases and the J segment 1 base; nucleotides outside the gene matches: 10. Per the germline V gene, CDR1 is PRHDT and CDR2 is FYEKMQ (reference sequence). The CDR3 runs 18 residues. In DNA, the CDR3 is TGTGCCAGCAGCTCGAGACAGGGAGAAACTTCTGGGGCCAACGTCCTGACTTTC. It encodes CASSSRQGETSGANVLTF.

This clonotype was counted ten times or more. The rearrangement links TRBV28 to TRBJ2-7; D is unresolved. This CDR3 spans 12 amino acids. The V gene lost 3 bases and the J gene lost 5 bases, with 8 bases spanning the gap. The germline gives CDR1 MDHEN, CDR2 SYDVKM. CDR3 coding DNA: TGTGCCAGCAGTTTTACCCGCAACGAGCAGTACTTC. As protein: CASSFTRNEQYF. Filled out from reference TRBV28 and TRBJ2-7, the complete variable domain reads DVKVTQSSRYLVKRTGEKVFLECVQDMDHENMFWYRQDPGLGLRLIYFSYDVKMKEKGDIPEGYSVSREKKERFSLILESASTNQTSMYLCASSFTRNEQYFGPGTRLTVT.

This clonotype was picked up many times. The CDR3 loop reads CSAGSGTGGLEQYF. The CDR3 region has the DNA TGCAGTGCTGGATCCGGGACAGGGGGTCTCGAGCAGTACTTC. The chain carries TRBV20-1 and TRBJ2-7, with 11 bases lining up with TRBD1. Germline-derived CDR1 and CDR2 are DFQATT and SNEGSKA (reference sequence). After removal of 5 bases from V and 6 bases from J, the junction contained 9 bases not matched to a gene. This CDR3 has 14 amino acids.

This clonotype was counted many times. The rearrangement links TRBV7-9 to TRBJ2-1, with unresolved D. Germline V CDR1 and CDR2: SEHNR, FQNEAQ (reference sequence). Trimming pared 5 bases from V and 6 bases from J, leaving 17 bases between. CDR3 size: 15 residues. The CDR3 nucleotides are TGTGCCAGCAGCCCCGACGTAGAAAGACGCAATGAGCAGTTCTTC. This codes for CASSPDVERRNEQFF. Looking up the rest from reference TRBV7-9 and TRBJ2-1 gives the full variable domain: DTGVSQNPRHKITKRGQNVTFRCDPISEHNRLYWYRQTLGQGPEFLTYFQNEAQLEKSRLLSDRFSAERPKGSFSTLEIQRTEQGDSAMYLCASSPDVERRNEQFFGPGTRLTVL.

A remark on this clonotype: The junction shows a germline mismatch at one end, possibly a read error. V and J are TRBV11-2 and TRBJ2-1, with D tentatively TRBD2 (6 bases). CDR3 length: 13 amino acids. Germline CDR1 is SGHAT and CDR2 is FQNNGV. CDR3: CASTLAAYNEQFF. The DNA for the CDR3 is TGTGCCAGCACCTTAGCGGCCTACAATGAGCAGTTCTTC.

The chain employs TRBV24-1 and TRBJ2-7; D not certain. CDR3 length: 12 amino acids. The germline gives CDR1 KGHDR, CDR2 SFDVKD. Trimming took off 1 base at V and 6 bases at J, with 6 bases between the two ends. CDR3 amino acids: CATSDLGAEQYF. CDR3 nucleotides: TGTGCCACCAGTGATTTAGGAGCCGAGCAGTACTTC.

In this sample, this clonotype turned up a few times. J is TRBJ2-3 and V is TRBV28, with D hard to call. The CDR3 totals 12 residues. CDR1 and CDR2 from the germline V gene are MDHEN and SYDVKM. Trimming stripped 2 bases from V and 7 bases from J, with 7 bases between. In nucleotides, the CDR3 is TGTGCCAGCAGTTTAAAGAGAAATACGCAGTATTTT. This translates into CASSLKRNTQYF.

This clonotype was counted many times. V and J are TRBV20-1 and TRBJ2-1; D uncertain. There are 10 residues in the CDR3. CDR1 and CDR2 (germline): DFQATT, SNEGSKA (reference sequence). This chain's CDR3 is CAVPYNEQFF. The CDR3 DNA reads as TGCGCCGTACCCTACAATGAGCAGTTCTTC.

The chain uses TRBV28 and TRBJ2-3; the D call may be TRBD1 or TRBD2 (6 bases each). V was trimmed by 6 bases and J by 0 bases, leaving 22 bases between them. Germline V gene data show CDR1 as MDHEN and CDR2 as SYDVKM. The CDR3 runs to 18 residues. The CDR3 region has the DNA TGTGCCAGCAGACCCTTTACGGGGGCGAGTTTGAGCACAGATACGCAGTATTTT. Translation gives CASRPFTGASLSTDTQYF.

In this sample, this clonotype turned up many times. The chain combines TRBV28 with TRBJ2-3; no clear D. The CDR3 spans 11 residues. Germline CDR1 and CDR2: MDHEN and SYDVKM. The ends were cut back, 3 bases at V and 7 bases at J, with 5 bases in the middle. Written as DNA, the CDR3 is TGTGCCAGCAGTTTGACCCATACGCAGTATTTT. Residues: CASSLTHTQYF.